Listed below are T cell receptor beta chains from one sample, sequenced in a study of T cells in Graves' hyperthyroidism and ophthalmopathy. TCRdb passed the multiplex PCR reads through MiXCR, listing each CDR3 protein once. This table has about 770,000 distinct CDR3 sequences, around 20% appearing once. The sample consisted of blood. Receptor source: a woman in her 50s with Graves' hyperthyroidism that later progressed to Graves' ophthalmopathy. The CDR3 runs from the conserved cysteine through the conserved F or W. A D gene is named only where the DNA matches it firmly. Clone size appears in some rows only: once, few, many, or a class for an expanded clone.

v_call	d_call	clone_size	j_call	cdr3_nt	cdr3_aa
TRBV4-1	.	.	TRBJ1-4	TGCGCCAGCAGCCTGAAGGCGCCAACTAATGAAAAACTGTTTTTT	CASSLKAPTNEKLFF
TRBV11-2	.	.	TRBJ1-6	TGTGCCAGCAGCCAAGCGGGGAAGGGTTCACCCCTCCACTTT	CASSQAGKGSPLHF
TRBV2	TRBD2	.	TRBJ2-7	TGTGCCAGCAGTGACACTAGCGGGGGGGCCTCGTTCGAGCAGTACTTC	CASSDTSGGASFEQYF
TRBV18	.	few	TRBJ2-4	TGTGCCAGCTCACCATCAGACAGGTTAGCCAAAAACATTCAGTACTTC	CASSPSDRLAKNIQYF
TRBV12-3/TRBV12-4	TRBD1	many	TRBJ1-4	TGTGCCAGCAGACAGGGGACACATGAAAAACTGTTTTTT	CASRQGTHEKLFF
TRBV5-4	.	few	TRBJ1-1	TGTGCCAGCAGCAGGGAGCCCGAGAACACTGAAGCTTTCTTT	CASSREPENTEAFF
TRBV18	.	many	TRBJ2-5	TGTGCCAGCTCCCGGTCACCGAAAGAGACCCAGTACTTC	CASSRSPKETQYF
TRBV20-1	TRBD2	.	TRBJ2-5	TGCAGTGCTAGAGTGGGGTCAGCGGGGGGGCGGGAGACCCAGTACTTC	CSARVGSAGGRETQYF
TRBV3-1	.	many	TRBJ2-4	TGTGCCTCAGGCTATGGGCTAGCCAAAAACATTCAGTACTTC	CASGYGLAKNIQYF
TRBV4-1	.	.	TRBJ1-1	TGCGCCAGCAGCCCGAGTATTACAGGGTCGGGCACTGAAGCTTTCTTT	CASSPSITGSGTEAFF
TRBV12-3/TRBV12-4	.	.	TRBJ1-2	TGTGCCAGCAGTTTAGGGAGAGGGGAAAAGGGGGACGGCTACACCTTC	CASSLGRGEKGDGYTF
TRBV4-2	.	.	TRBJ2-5	TGTGCCAGCAGCCAAGATTCCGCGGGGCCCAAGGACTTC	CASSQDSAGPKDF
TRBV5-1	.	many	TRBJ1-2	TGCGCCAGCAGGACTGACAGCGGTAACTATGGCTACACCTTC	CASRTDSGNYGYTF
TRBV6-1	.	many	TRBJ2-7	TGTGCCAGCAGCCACCGGGACCGTAAAAAATACGAGCAGTACTTC	CASSHRDRKKYEQYF
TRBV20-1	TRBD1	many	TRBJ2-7	TGCAGTGCTGGGACAGGGACCTACGAGCAGTACTTC	CSAGTGTYEQYF
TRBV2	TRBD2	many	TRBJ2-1	TGTGCCAGCAGCCGGGCTGGCGGGGGGGACAATGAGCAGTTCTTC	CASSRAGGGDNEQFF
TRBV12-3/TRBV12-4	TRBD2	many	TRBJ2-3	TGTGCCAGCAGTTTTCTTGGGGCGGGGGGCACAGATACGCAGTATTTT	CASSFLGAGGTDTQYF